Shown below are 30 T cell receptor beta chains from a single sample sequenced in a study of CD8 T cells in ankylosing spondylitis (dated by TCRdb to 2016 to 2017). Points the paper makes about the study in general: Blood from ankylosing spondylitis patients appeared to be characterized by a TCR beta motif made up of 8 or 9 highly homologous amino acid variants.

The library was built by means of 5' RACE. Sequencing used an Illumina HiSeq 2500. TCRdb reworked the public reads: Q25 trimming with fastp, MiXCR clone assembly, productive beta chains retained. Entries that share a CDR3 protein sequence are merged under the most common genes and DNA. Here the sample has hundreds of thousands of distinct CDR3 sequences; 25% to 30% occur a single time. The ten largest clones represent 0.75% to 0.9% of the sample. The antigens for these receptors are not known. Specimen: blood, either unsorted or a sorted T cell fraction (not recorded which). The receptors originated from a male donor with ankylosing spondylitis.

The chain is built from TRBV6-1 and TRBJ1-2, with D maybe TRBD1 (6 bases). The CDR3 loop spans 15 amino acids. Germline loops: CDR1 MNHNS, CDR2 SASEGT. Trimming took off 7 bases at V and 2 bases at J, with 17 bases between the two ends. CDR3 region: CASIMSTGGNYGYTF. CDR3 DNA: TGTGCCAGCATAATGTCGACAGGAGGAAACTATGGCTACACCTTC.

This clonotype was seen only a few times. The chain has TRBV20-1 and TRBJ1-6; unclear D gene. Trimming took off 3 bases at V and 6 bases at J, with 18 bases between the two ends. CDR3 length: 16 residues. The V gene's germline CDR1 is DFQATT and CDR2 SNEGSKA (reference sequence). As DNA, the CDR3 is TGCAGTGCTAGCCGACCAGTGGCCACAACTAATTCACCCCTCCACTTT. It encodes CSASRPVATTNSPLHF.

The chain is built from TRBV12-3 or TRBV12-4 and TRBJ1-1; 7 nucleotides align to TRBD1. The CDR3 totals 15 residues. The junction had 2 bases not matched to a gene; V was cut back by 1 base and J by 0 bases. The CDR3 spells CASSLGDSLNTEAFF. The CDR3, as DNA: TGTGCCAGCAGTTTAGGGGACAGTCTGAACACTGAAGCTTTCTTT.

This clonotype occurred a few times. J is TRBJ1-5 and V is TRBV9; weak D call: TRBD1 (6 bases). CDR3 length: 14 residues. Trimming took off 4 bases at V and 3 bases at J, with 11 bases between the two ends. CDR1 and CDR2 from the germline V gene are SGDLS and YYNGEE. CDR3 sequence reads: CASSLDSINQPQHF. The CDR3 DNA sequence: TGTGCCAGCAGCTTGGACAGTATCAATCAGCCCCAGCATTTT. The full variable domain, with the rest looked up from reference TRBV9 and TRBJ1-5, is DSGVTQTPKHLITATGQRVTLRCSPRSGDLSVYWYQQSLDQGLQFLIQYYNGEERAKGNILERFSAQQFPDLHSELNLSSLELGDSALYFCASSLDSINQPQHFGDGTRLSIL.

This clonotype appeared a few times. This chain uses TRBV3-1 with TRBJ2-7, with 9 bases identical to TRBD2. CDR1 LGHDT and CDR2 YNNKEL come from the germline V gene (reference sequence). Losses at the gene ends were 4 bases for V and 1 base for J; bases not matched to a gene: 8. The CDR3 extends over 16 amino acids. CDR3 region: CASSLTGLASSYEQYF. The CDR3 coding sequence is TGTGCCAGCAGCCTGACTGGACTAGCGAGTTCCTACGAGCAGTACTTC.

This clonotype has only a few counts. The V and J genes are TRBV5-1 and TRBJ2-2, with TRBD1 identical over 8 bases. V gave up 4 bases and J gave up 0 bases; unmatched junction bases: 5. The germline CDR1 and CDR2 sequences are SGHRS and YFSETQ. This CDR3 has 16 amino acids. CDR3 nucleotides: TGCGCCAGCAGCCCGAGGGGACAGGCGAACACCGGGGAGCTGTTTTTT. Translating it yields CASSPRGQANTGELFF.

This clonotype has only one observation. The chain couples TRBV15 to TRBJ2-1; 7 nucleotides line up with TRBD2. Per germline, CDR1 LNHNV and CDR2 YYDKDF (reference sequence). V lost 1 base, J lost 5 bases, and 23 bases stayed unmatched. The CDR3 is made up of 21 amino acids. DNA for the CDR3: TGTGCCACCAGCAGAGGCTTAAGGGACTATCATCCACTCCGGCGTAACAATGAGCAGTTCTTC. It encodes CATSRGLRDYHPLRRNNEQFF.

For the CDR3, the DNA is TGTGCCAGCTCAGATGGACGAGACAGGGTGACCGGGGAGCTGTTTTTT. Protein sequence: CASSDGRDRVTGELFF. The chain has TRBV18 and TRBJ2-2, with TRBD1 identical over 7 bases. Per the germline V gene, CDR1 is KGHSH and CDR2 is LQKENI. CDR3 length: 16 residues. With 5 bases clipped from V and 5 bases from J, the junction kept 11 bases outside the gene matches. The full variable domain, with the rest looked up from reference TRBV18 and TRBJ2-2, is NAGVMQNPRHLVRRRGQEARLRCSPMKGHSHVYWYRQLPEEGLKFMVYLQKENIIDESGMPKERFSAEFPKEGPSILRIQQVVRGDSAAYFCASSDGRDRVTGELFFGEGSRLTVL.

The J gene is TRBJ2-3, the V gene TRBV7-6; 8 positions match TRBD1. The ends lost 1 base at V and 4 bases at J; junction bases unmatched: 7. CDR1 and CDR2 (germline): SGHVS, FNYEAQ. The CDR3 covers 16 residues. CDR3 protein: CASSLVAGGKADTQYF. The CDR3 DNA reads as TGTGCCAGCAGCTTAGTTGCAGGGGGCAAGGCAGATACGCAGTATTTT. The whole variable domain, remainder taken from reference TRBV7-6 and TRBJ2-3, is GAGVSQSPRYKVTKRGQDVALRCDPISGHVSLYWYRQALGQGPEFLTYFNYEAQQDKSGLPNDRFSAERPEGSISTLTIQRTEQRDSAMYRCASSLVAGGKADTQYFGPGTRLTVL.

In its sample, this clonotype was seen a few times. CDR3 bases: TGCGCCAGCAGCCAGGGACTGGCGGGAAACACCATATATTTT. Translation gives CASSQGLAGNTIYF. V usage is TRBV4-1 and J usage is TRBJ1-3, with D perhaps matching TRBD1 (5 bases). From germline, CDR1 is MGHRA and CDR2 YSYEKL. V was clipped by 3 bases and J by 4 bases, with 10 bases between them. The length of the CDR3 is 14 residues.

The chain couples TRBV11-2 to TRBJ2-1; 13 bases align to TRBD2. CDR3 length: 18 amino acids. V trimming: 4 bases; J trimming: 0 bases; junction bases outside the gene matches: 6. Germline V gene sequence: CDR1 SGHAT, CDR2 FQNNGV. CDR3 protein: CASSSRLAGGSSYNEQFF. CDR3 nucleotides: TGTGCCAGCAGCTCACGACTAGCGGGAGGCTCCTCCTACAATGAGCAGTTCTTC.

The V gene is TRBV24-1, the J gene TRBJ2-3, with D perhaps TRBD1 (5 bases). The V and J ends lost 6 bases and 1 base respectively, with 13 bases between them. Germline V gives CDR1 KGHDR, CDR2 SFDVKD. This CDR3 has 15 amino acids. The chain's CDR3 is CATSRTTVGTDTQYF. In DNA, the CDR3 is TGTGCCACCAGTAGGACAACGGTGGGCACAGATACGCAGTATTTT.

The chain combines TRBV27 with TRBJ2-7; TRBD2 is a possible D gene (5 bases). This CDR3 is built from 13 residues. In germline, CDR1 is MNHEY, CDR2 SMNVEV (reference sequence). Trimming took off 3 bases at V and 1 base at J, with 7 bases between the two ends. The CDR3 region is CASSFRRSYEQYF. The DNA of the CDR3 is TGTGCCAGCAGTTTCCGGAGGTCCTACGAGCAGTACTTC.

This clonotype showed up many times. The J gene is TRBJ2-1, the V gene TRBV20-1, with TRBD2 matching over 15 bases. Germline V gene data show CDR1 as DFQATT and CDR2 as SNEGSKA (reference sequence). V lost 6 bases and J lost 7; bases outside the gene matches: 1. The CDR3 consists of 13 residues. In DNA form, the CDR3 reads TGCAGTGCCGGGACTAGCGGGAGGAATGAGCAGTTCTTC. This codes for CSAGTSGRNEQFF.

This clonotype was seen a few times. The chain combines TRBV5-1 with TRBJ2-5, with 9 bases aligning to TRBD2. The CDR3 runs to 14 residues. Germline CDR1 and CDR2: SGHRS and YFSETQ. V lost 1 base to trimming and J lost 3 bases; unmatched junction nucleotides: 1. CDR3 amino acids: CASSLRLAEETQYF. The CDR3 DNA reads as TGCGCCAGCAGCTTGAGACTAGCGGAAGAGACCCAGTACTTC.

The chain's CDR3 is CASATGNQPQHF. The CDR3 nucleotides read TGTGCCAGCGCGACAGGTAATCAGCCCCAGCATTTT. V gene TRBV6-6 combines with J gene TRBJ1-5, with a weak D call TRBD1 (6 bases). This CDR3 region has 12 residues. CDR1 and CDR2 from the germline V gene are MNHNY and SVGAGI (reference sequence). Trimming took off 8 bases at V and 4 bases at J, with 9 bases between the two ends.

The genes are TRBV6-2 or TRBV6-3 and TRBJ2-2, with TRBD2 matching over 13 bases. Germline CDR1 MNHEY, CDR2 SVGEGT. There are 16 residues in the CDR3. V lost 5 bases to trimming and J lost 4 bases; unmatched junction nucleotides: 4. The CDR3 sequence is CASSRTSGRLTGELFF. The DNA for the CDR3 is TGTGCCAGCAGTCGGACTAGCGGGAGACTCACCGGGGAGCTGTTTTTT.

This chain's CDR3 is CASSLGAGPQQTQYF. The CDR3 DNA follows: TGTGCCAGCAGCCTAGGAGCGGGACCCCAGCAGACCCAGTACTTC. The chain couples TRBV3-1 to TRBJ2-5; 7 bases are shared with TRBD2. Trimming took 4 bases from V and 6 from J; bases not matched to a gene: 11. The CDR3 is made up of 15 amino acids. Per germline, CDR1 LGHDT and CDR2 YNNKEL (reference sequence).

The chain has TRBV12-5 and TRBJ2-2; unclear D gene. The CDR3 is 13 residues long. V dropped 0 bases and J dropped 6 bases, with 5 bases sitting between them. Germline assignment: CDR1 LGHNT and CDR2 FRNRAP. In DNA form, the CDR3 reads TGTGCTAGTGGTTTGGTATATCCCGGGGAGCTGTTTTTT. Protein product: CASGLVYPGELFF.

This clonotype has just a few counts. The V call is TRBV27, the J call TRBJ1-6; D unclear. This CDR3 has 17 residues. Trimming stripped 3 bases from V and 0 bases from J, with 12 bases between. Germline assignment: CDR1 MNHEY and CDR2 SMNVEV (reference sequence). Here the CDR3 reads CASSFSKRSSYNSPLHF. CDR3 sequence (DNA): TGTGCCAGCAGTTTTTCCAAGAGGAGCTCCTATAATTCACCCCTCCACTTT.

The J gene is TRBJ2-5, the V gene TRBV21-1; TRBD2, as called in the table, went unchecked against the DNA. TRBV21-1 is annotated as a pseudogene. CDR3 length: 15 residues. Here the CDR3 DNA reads TGTGCCAGCCAAAAGCGGGAAAGTTTGGAAGAGACCCAGTACTTC. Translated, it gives CASQKRESLEETQYF.

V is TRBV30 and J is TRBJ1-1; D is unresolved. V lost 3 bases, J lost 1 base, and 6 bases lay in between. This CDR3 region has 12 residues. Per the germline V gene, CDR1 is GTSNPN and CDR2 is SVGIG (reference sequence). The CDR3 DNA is TGTGCCTGGAGACCCCCGAACACTGAAGCTTTCTTT. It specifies CAWRPPNTEAFF.

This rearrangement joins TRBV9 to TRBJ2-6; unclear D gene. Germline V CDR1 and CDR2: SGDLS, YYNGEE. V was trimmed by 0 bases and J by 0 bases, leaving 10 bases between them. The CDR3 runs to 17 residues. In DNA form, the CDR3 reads TGTGCCAGCAGCGTAGGGCACTCCAACTCTGGGGCCAACGTCCTGACTTTC. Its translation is CASSVGHSNSGANVLTF.

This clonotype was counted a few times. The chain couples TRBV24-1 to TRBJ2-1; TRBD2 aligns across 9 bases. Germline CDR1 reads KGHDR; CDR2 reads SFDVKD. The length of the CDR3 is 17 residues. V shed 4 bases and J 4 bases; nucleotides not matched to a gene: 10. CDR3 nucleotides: TGTGCCACCAGTGAGCGGGGGTCTAGCGGGGCGTACAATGAGCAGTTCTTC. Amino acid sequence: CATSERGSSGAYNEQFF.

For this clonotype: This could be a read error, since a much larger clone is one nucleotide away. The CDR3: CASREGDYGYTF. The CDR3 coding sequence is TGTGCCAGCCGCGAGGGGGACTATGGCTACACCTTC. The chain has TRBV10-3 and TRBJ1-2, with D possibly being TRBD1 (6 bases). CDR1 and CDR2 from the germline V gene are ENHRY and SYGVKD. CDR3 length: 12 amino acids. V was pared by 10 bases and J by 3 bases, with 12 bases between.

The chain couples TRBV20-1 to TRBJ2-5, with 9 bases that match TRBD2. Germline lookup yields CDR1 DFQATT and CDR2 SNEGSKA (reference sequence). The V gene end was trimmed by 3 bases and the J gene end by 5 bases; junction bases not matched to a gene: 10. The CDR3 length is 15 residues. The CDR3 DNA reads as TGCAGTGCTAGTTATGGTGCGGGAGGGATCGAGACCCAGTACTTC. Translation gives CSASYGAGGIETQYF.

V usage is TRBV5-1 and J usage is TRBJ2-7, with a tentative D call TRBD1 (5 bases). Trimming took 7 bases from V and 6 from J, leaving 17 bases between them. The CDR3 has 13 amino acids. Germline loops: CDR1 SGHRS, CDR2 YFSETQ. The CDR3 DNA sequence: TGCGCCAGCGCAGGGAACCCTTATGTCGAGCAGTACTTC. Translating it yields CASAGNPYVEQYF.

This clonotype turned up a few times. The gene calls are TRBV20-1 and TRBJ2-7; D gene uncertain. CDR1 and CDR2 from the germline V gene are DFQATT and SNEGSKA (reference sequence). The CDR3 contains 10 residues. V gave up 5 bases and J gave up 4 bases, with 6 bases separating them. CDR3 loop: CSAGLYEQYF. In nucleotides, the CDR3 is TGCAGTGCTGGGCTGTACGAGCAGTACTTC.

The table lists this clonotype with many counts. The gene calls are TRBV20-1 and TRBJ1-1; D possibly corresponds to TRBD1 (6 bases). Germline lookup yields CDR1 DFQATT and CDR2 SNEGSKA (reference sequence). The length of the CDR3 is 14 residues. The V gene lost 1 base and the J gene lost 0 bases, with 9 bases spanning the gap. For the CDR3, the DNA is TGCAGTGCTAGAGCGGGGGCGTTGAACACTGAAGCTTTCTTT. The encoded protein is CSARAGALNTEAFF.

CDR3 residues: CASSLAQTGMAGELFF. As DNA, the CDR3 is TGTGCCAGCAGCTTAGCCCAGACAGGGATGGCCGGGGAGCTGTTTTTT. The chain uses TRBV7-2 and TRBJ2-2, with TRBD1 matching over 7 bases. V was clipped by 0 bases and J by 6 bases; unmatched bases: 7. The CDR3 runs 16 residues. Germline loops: CDR1 SGHTA, CDR2 FQGNSA.